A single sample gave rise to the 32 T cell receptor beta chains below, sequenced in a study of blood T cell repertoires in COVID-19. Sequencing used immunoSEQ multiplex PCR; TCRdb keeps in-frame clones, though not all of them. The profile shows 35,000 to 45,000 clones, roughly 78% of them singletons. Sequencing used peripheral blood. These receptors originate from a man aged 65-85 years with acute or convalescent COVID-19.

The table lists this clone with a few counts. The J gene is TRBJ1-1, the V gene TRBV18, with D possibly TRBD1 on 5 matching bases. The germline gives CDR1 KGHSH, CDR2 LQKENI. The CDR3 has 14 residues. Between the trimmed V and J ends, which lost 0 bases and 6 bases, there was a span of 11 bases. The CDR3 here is CASSPPWRDSEAFF. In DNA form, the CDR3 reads TGTGCCAGCTCACCACCTTGGCGGGACTCTGAAGCTTTCTTT.

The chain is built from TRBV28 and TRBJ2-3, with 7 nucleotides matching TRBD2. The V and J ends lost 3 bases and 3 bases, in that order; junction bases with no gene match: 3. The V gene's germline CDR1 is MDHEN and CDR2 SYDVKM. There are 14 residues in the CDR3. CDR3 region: CASSLGGATDTQYF. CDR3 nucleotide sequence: TGTGCCAGCAGTTTGGGAGGGGCTACAGATACGCAGTATTTT. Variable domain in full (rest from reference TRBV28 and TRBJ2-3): DVKVTQSSRYLVKRTGEKVFLECVQDMDHENMFWYRQDPGLGLRLIYFSYDVKMKEKGDIPEGYSVSREKKERFSLILESASTNQTSMYLCASSLGGATDTQYFGPGTRLTVL.

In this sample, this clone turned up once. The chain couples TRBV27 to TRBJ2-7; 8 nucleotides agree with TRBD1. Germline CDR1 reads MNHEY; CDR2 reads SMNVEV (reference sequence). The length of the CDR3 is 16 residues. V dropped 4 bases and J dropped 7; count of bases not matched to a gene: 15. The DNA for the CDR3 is TGTGCCAGCAGTTCACAGGGGGGAGCCCTGGGGTGGGAGCAGTACTTC. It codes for CASSSQGGALGWEQYF.

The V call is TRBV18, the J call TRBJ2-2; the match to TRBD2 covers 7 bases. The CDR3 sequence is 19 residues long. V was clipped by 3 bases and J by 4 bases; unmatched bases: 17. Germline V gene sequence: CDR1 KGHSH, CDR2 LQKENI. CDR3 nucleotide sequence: TGTGCCAGCTCACCGCAAGACATCGGCGGGAGAGGAGGCACCGGGGAGCTGTTTTTT. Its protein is CASSPQDIGGRGGTGELFF.

CDR3 nucleotide sequence: TGTGCCAGCAGCTCGTCAGGGGCGGGCGTCACTGAAGCTTTCTTT. Its translation is CASSSSGAGVTEAFF. The genes are TRBV11-2 and TRBJ1-1; the D gene is possibly TRBD1 (6 bases). Trimming pared 4 bases from V and 4 bases from J, leaving 16 bases between. From germline, CDR1 is SGHAT and CDR2 FQNNGV. This CDR3 has 15 amino acids.

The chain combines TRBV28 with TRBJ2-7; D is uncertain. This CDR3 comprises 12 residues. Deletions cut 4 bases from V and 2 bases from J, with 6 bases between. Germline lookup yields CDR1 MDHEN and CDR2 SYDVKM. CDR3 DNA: TGTGCCAGCAGTTCCACTGCCTACGAGCAGTACTTC. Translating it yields CASSSTAYEQYF.

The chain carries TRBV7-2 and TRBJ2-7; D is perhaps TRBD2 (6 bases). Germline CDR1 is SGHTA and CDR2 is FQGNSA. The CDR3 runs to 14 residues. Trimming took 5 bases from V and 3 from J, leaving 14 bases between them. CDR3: CASSKQRVNYEQYF. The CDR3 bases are TGTGCCAGCAGCAAACAGCGGGTAAACTACGAGCAGTACTTC. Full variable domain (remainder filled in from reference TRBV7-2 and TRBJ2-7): GAGVSQSPSNKVTEKGKDVELRCDPISGHTALYWYRQSLGQGLEFLIYFQGNSAPDKSGLPSDRFSAERTGGSVSTLTIQRTQQEDSAVYLCASSKQRVNYEQYFGPGTRLTVT.

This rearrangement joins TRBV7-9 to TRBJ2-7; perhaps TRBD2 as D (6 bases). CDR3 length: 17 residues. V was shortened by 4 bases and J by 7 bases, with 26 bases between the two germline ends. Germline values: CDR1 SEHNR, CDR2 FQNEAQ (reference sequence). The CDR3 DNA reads TGTGCCAGCAGCTCCCCCCTCGGGACTCCGCGGATAGGAGAGCAGTACTTC. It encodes CASSSPLGTPRIGEQYF.

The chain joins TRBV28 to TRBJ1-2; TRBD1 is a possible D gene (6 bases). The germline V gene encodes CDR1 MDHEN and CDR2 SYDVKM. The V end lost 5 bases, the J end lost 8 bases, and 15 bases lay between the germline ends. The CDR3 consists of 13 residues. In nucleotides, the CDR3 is TGTGCCAGCAGTGAAGGGGGGGCGCGGGGCTACACCTTC. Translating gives CASSEGGARGYTF.

CDR3: CASSLANTEAFF. In DNA, the CDR3 is TGTGCCAGCAGTTTGGCCAACACTGAAGCTTTCTTT. J is TRBJ1-1 and V is TRBV6-5; no reliable D call. CDR1 and CDR2 (germline): MNHEY, SVGAGI. Trimming removed 4 bases from V and 2 bases from J, with 5 bases in between. The CDR3 is made up of 12 amino acids.

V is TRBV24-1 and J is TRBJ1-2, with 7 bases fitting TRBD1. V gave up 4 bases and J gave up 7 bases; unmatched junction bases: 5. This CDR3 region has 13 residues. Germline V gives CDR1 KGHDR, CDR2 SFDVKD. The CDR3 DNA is TGTGCCACCAGTGACGGGGACAGTTTTGGCTACACCTTC. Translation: CATSDGDSFGYTF.

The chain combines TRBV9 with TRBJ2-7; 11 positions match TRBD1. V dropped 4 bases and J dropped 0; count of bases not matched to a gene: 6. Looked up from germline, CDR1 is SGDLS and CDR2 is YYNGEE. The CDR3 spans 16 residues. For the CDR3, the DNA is TGTGCCAGCAGCACCGGACAGGGGGCGATCTCCTACGAGCAGTACTTC. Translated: CASSTGQGAISYEQYF.

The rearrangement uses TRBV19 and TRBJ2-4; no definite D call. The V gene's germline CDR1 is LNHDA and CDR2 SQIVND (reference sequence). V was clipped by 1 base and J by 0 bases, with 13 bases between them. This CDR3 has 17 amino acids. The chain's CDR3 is CASSIGSVMLAKNIQYF. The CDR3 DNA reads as TGTGCCAGTAGTATAGGCTCGGTTATGCTAGCCAAAAACATTCAGTACTTC.

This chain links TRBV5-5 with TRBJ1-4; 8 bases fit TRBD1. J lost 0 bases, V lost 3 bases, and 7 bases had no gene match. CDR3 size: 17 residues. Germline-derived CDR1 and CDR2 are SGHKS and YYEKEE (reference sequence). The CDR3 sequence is CASSSTGATATNEKLFF. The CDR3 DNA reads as TGTGCCAGCAGCTCGACAGGGGCAACTGCAACTAATGAAAAACTGTTTTTT.

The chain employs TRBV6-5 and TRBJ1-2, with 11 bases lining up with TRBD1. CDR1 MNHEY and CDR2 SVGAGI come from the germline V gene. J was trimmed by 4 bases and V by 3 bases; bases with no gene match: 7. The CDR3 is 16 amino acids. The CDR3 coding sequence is TGTGCCAGCAGTTATCTCGGACAGGGGGCTTTCTATGGCTACACCTTC. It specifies CASSYLGQGAFYGYTF.

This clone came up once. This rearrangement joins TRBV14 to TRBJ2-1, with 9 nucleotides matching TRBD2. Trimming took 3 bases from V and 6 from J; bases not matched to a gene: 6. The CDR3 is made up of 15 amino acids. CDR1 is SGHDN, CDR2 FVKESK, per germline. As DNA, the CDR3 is TGTGCCAGCAGCCAGACTAGCGGCCGTCTCAATGAGCAGTTCTTC. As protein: CASSQTSGRLNEQFF.

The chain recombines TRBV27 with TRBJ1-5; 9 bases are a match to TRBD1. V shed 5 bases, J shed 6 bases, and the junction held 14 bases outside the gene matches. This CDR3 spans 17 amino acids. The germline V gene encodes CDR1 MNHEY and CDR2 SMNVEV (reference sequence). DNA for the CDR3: TGTGCCAGCAGTATTATGCTCCCGGACAGGGGAGGTCAGCCCCAGCATTTT. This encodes CASSIMLPDRGGQPQHF.

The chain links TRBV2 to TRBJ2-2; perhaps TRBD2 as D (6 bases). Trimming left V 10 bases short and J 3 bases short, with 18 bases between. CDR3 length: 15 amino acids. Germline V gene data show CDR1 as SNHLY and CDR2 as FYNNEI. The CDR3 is CATLKGGTDTGELFF. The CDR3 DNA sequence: TGTGCCACCCTCAAAGGCGGGACCGACACCGGGGAGCTGTTTTTT.

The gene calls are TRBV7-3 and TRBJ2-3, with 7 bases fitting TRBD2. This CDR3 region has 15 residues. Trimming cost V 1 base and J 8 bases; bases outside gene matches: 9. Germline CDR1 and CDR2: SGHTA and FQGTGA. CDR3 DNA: TGTGCCAGCAGCTTAATACTAGCGTGGAGGCGTACGCAGTATTTT. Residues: CASSLILAWRRTQYF.

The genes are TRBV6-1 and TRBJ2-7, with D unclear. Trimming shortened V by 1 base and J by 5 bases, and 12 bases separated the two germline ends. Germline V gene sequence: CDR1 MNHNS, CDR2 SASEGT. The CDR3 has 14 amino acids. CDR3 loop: CASSEVNRRDEQYF. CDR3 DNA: TGTGCCAGCAGTGAAGTCAACCGTCGCGACGAGCAGTACTTC.

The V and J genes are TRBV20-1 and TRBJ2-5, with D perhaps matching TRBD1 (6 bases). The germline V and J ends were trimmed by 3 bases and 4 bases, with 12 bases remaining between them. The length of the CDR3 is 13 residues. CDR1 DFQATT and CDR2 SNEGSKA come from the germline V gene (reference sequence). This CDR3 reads CSASNRVGETQYF. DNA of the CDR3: TGCAGTGCTAGTAACAGGGTGGGAGAGACCCAGTACTTC.

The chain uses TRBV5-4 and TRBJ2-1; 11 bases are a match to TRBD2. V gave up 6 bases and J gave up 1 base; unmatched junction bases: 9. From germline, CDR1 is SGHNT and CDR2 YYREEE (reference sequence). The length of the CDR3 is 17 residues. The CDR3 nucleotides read TGTGCCAGCATCCCCCCGGGACTAGCGGATTCCTACAATGAGCAGTTCTTC. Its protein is CASIPPGLADSYNEQFF.

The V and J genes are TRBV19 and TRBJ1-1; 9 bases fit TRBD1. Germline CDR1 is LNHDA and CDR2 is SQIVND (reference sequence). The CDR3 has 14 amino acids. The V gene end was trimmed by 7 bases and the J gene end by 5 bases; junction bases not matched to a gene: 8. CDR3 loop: CASNSQGARTEAFF. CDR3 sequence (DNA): TGTGCCAGTAATTCACAGGGGGCCAGGACTGAAGCTTTCTTT.

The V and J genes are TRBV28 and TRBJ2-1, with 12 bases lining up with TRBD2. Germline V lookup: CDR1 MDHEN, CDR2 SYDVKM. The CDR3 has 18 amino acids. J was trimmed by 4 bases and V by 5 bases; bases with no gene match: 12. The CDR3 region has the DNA TGTGCCAGCAGTCCTTACCCTCTCCTAGCGGGAGGGTACAATGAGCAGTTCTTC. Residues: CASSPYPLLAGGYNEQFF.

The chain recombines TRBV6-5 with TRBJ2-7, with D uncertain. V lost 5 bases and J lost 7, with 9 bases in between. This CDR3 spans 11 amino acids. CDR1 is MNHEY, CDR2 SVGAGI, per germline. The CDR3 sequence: CASSPNREQYF. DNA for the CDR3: TGTGCCAGCAGTCCAAACCGGGAGCAGTACTTC.

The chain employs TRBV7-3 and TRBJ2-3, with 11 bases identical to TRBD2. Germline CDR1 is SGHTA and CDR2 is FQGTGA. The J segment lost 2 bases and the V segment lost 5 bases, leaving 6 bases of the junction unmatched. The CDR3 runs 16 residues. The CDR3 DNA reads TGTGCCAGCAGCCCCCGACTAGCGGGGACCACAGATACGCAGTATTTT. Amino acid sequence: CASSPRLAGTTDTQYF.

CDR3 coding DNA: TGTGCCAGCAGCATTGGACAGGCCATCTCTGGAAACACCATATATTTT. Amino acids: CASSIGQAISGNTIYF. This chain uses TRBV7-9 with TRBJ1-3, with 7 positions matching TRBD1. The V gene's germline CDR1 is SEHNR and CDR2 FQNEAQ (reference sequence). CDR3 length: 16 residues. The J segment lost 0 bases and the V segment lost 5 bases, leaving 7 bases of the junction unmatched. The full variable domain, rest sourced from reference TRBV7-9 and TRBJ1-3, is DTGVSQNPRHKITKRGQNVTFRCDPISEHNRLYWYRQTLGQGPEFLTYFQNEAQLEKSRLLSDRFSAERPKGSFSTLEIQRTEQGDSAMYLCASSIGQAISGNTIYFGEGSWLTVV.

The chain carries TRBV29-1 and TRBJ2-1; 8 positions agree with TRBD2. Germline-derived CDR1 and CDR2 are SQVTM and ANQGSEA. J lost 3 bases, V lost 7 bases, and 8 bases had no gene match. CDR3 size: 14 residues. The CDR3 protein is CSAQRGSLYNEQFF. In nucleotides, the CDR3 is TGCAGCGCTCAGCGGGGGAGCCTCTACAATGAGCAGTTCTTC.

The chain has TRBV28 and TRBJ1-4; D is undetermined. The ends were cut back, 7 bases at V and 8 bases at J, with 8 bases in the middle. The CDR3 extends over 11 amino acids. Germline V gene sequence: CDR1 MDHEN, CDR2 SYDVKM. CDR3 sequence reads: CASKQREKLFF. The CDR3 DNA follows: TGTGCCAGCAAACAGAGAGAAAAACTGTTTTTT.

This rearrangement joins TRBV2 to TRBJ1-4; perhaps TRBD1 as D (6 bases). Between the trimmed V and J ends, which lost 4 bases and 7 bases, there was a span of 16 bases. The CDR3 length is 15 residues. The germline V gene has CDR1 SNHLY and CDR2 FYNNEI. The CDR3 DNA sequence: TGTGCCAGCAGTGCCCTCCACAGGGTAGCTGAAAAACTGTTTTTT. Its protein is CASSALHRVAEKLFF.

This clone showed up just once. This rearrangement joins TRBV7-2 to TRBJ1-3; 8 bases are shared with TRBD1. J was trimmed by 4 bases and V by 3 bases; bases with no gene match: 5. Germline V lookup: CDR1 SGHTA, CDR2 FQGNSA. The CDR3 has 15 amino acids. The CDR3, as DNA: TGTGCCAGCAGCTTCGGACAGGGTACGGGAAACACCATATATTTT. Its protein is CASSFGQGTGNTIYF.

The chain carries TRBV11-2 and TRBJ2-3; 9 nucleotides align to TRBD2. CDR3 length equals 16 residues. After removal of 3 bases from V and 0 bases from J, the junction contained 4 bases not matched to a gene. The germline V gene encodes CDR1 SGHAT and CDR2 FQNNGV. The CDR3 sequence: CASSFRLAASTDTQYF. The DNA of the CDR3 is TGTGCCAGCAGCTTCAGACTAGCGGCTAGCACAGATACGCAGTATTTT.